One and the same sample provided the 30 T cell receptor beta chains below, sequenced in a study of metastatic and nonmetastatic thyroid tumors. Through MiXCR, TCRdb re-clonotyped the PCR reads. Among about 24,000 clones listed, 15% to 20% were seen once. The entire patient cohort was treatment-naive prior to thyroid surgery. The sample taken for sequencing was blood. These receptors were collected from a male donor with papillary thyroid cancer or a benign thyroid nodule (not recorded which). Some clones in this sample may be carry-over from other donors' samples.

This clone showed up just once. The CDR3 sequence is CASSPSICQPQHF. The CDR3, as DNA: TGTGCCAGCAGCCCATCCATTTGTCAGCCCCAGCATTTT. J is TRBJ1-5 and V is TRBV9, with D hard to call. The V gene lost 4 bases and the J gene lost 6 bases, with 11 bases spanning the gap. The germline V gene encodes CDR1 SGDLS and CDR2 YYNGEE. The CDR3 has 13 amino acids.

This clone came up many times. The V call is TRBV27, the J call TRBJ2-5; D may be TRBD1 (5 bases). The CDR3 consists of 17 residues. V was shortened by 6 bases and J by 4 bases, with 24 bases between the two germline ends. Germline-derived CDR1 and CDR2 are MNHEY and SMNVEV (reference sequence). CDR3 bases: TGTGCCAGCAGGGAAATCGGCAGCAGTGGTGGGGCAGAGACCCAGTACTTC. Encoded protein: CASREIGSSGGAETQYF.

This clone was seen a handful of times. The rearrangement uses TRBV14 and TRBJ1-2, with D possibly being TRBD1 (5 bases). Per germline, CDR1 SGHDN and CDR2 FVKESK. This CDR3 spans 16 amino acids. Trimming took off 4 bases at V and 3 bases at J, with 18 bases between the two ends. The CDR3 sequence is CASSPGRGWVYYGYTF. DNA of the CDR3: TGTGCCAGCAGCCCGGGGCGGGGATGGGTATACTATGGCTACACCTTC.

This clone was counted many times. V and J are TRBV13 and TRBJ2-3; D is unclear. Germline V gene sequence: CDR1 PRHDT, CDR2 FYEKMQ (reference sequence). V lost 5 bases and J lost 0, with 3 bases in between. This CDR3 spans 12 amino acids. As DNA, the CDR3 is TGTGCCAGCAGCCTGAGCACAGATACGCAGTATTTT. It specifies CASSLSTDTQYF.

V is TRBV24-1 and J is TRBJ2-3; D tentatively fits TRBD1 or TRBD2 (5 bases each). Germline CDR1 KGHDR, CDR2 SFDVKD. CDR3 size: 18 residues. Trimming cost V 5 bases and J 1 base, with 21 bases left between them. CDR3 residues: CATSAPGTPLTGTDTQYF. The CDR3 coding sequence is TGTGCCACCAGTGCCCCCGGGACCCCACTGACCGGCACAGATACGCAGTATTTT.

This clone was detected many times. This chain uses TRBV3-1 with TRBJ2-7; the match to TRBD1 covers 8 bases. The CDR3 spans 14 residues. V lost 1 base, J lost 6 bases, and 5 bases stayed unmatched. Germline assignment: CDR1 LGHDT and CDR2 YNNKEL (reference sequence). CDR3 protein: CASSQGQGASEQYF. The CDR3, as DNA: TGTGCCAGCAGCCAAGGGCAGGGGGCCAGCGAGCAGTACTTC.

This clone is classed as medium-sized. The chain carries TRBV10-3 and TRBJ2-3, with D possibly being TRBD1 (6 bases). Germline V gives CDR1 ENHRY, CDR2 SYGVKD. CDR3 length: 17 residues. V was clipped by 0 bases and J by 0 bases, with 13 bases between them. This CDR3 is CAISESNLQGSTDTQYF. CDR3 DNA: TGTGCCATCAGTGAGTCGAATCTTCAGGGGAGCACAGATACGCAGTATTTT.

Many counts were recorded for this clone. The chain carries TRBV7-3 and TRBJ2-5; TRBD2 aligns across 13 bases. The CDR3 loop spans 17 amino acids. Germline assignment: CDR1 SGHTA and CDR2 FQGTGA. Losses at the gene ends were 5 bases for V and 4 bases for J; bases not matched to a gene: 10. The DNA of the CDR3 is TGTGCCAGCAGCCTACTAGCGGGAGGGCCTAAGGGAGAGACCCAGTACTTC. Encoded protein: CASSLLAGGPKGETQYF.

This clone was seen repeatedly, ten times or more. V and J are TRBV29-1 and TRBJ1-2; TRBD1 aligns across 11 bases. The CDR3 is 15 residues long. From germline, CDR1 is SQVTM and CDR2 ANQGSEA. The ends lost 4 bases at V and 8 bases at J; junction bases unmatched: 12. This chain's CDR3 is CSVGRGGQGAHGYTF. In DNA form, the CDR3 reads TGCAGCGTTGGTCGTGGCGGACAGGGGGCGCACGGCTACACCTTC.

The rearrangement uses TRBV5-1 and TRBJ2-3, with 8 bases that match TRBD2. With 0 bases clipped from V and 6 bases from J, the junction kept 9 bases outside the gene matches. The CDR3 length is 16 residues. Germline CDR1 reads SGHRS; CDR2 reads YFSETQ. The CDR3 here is CASSLEVSGGRDTQYF. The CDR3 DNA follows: TGCGCCAGCAGCTTGGAGGTCAGCGGGGGTAGGGATACGCAGTATTTT.

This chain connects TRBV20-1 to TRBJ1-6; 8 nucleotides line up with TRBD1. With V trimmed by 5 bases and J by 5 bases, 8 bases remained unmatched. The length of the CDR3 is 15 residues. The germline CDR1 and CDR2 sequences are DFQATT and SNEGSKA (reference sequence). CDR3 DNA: TGCAGTGCTCAATCCGGGACAGGCGATAATTCACCCCTCCACTTT. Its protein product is CSAQSGTGDNSPLHF.

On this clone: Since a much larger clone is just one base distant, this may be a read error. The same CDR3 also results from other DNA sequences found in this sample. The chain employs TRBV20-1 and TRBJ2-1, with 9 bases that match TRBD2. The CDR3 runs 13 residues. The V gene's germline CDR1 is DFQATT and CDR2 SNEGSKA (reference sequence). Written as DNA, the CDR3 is TGCAGTGCTAGGACTAGCGGTTACAATGAGCAGTCCTTC. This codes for CSARTSGYNEQSF.

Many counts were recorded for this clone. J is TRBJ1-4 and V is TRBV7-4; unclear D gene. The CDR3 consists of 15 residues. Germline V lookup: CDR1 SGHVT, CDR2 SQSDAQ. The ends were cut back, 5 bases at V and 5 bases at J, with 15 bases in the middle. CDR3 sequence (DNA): TGTGCCAGCAGCCCCAGGACGGTAACAAATGAAAAACTGTTTTTT. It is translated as CASSPRTVTNEKLFF.

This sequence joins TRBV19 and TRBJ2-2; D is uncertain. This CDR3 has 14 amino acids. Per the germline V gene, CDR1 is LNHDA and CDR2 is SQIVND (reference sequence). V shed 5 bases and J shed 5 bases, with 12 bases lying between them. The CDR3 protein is CASSGVGYTGELFF. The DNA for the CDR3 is TGTGCCAGTAGTGGCGTGGGTTATACCGGGGAGCTGTTTTTT. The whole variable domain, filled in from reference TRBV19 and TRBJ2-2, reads DGGITQSPKYLFRKEGQNVTLSCEQNLNHDAMYWYRQDPGQGLRLIYYSQIVNDFQKGDIAEGYSVSREKKESFPLTVTSAQKNPTAFYLCASSGVGYTGELFFGEGSRLTVL.

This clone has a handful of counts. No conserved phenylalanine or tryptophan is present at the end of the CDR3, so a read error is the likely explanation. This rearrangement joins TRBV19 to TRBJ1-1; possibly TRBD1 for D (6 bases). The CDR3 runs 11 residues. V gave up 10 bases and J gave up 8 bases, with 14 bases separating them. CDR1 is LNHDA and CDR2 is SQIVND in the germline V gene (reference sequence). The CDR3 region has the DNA TGTGCCATCCGAGGGGGGCCAGAAGCTTTCTCT. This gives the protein CAIRGGPEAFS.

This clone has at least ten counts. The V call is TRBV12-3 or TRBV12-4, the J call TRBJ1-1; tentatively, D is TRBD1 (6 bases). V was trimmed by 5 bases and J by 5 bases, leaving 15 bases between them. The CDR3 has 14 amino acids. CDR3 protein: CASSNQGMGTEAFF. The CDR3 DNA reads TGTGCCAGCAGTAATCAGGGGATGGGGACTGAAGCTTTCTTT.

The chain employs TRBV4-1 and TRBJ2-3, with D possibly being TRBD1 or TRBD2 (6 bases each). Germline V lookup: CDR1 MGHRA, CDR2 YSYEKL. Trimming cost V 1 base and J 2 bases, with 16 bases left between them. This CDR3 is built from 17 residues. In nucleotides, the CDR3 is TGCGCCAGCAGCCAAGTATGGACGGGGGCGGCCACAGATACGCAGTATTTT. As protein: CASSQVWTGAATDTQYF.

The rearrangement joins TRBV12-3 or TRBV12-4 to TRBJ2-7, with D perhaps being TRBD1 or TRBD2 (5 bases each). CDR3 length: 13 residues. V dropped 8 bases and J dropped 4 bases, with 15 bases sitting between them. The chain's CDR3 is CASSVGGRYEQYF. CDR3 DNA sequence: TGTGCCAGCTCGGTTGGGGGTAGGTACGAGCAGTACTTC.

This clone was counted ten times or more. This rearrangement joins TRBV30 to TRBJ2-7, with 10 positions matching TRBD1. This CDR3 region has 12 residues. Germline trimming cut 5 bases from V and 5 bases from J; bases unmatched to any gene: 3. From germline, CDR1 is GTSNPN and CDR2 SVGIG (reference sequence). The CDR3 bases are TGTGCCTGGGGGGACAGGGGCCACGAGCAGTACTTC. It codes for CAWGDRGHEQYF.

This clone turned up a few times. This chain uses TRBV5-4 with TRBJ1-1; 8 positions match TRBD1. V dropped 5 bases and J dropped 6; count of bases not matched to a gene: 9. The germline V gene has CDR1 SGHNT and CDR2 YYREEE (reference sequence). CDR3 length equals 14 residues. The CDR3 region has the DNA TGTGCCAGCAGTGTGGGACAGGAAGACGCTGAAGCTTTCTTT. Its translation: CASSVGQEDAEAFF.

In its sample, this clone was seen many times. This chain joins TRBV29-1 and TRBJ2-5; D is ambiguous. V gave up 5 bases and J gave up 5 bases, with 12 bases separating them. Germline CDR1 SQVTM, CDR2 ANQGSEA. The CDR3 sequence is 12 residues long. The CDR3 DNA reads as TGCAGCGTTCATCAGTATGTGGAGACCCAGTACTTC. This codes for CSVHQYVETQYF.

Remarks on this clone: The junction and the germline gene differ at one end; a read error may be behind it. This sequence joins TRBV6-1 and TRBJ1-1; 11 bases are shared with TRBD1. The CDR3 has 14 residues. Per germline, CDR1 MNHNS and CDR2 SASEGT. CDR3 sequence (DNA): TGTGCCAGCATCGGGACAGGGGGTCGGACTGTAGCTTTCTTT. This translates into CASIGTGGRTVAFF.

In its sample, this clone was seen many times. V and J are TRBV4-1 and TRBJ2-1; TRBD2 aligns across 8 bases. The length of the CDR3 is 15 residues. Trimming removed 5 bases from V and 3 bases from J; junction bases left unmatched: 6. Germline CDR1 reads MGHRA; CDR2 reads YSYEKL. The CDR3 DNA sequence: TGCGCCAGCAGCACTCGGGGGGGCAGCTACAATGAGCAGTTCTTC. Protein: CASSTRGGSYNEQFF.

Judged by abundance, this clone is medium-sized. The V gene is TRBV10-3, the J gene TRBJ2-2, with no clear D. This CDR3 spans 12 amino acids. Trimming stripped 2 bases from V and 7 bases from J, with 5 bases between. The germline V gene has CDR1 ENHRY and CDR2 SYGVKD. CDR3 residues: CAISERVGELFF. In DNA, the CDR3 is TGTGCCATCAGTGAGCGAGTCGGGGAGCTGTTTTTT.

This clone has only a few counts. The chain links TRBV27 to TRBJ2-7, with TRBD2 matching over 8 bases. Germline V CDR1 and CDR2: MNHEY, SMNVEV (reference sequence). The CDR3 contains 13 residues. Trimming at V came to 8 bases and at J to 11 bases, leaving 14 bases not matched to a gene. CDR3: CASYTAREGEKYF. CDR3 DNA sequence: TGTGCCAGCTACACGGCACGGGAGGGGGAGAAGTACTTC.

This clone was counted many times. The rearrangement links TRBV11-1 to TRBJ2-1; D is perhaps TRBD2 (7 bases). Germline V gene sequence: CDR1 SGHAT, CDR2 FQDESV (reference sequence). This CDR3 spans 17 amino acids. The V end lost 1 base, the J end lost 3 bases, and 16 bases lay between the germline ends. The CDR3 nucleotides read TGTGCCAGCAGCTTAGAAGGGGGGGGAAGGGGCTACAATGAGCAGTTCTTC. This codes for CASSLEGGGRGYNEQFF.

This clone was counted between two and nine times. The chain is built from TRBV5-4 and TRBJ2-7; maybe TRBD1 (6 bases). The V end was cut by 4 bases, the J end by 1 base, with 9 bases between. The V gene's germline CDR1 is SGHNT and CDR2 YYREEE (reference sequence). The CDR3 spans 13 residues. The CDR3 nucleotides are TGTGCCAGCAGCGCTGACAGGTCCTACGAGCAGTACTTC. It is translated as CASSADRSYEQYF. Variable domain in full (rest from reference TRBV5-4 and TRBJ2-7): ETGVTQSPTHLIKTRGQQVTLRCSSQSGHNTVSWYQQALGQGPQFIFQYYREEENGRGNFPPRFSGLQFPNYSSELNVNALELDDSALYLCASSADRSYEQYFGPGTRLTVT.

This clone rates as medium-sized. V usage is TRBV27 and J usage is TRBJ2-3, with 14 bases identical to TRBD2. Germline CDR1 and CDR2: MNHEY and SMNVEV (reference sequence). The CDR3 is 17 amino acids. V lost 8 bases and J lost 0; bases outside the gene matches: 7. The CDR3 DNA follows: TGTGCCAGCTTAGGACTAGCGGGGGGAGGGAGCACAGATACGCAGTATTTT. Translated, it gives CASLGLAGGGSTDTQYF.

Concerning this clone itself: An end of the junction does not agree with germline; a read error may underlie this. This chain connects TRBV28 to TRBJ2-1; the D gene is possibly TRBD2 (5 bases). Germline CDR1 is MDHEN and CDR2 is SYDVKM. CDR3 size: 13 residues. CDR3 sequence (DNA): TGTGTCAGCAGCCGTAGCGTGAGAAATGAGCAGTTCTTC. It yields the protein CVSSRSVRNEQFF.

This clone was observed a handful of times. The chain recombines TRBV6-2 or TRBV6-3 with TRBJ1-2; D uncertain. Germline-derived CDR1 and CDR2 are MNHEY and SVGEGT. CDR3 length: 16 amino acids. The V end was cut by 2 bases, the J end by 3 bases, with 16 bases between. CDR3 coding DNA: TGTGCCAGCAGTTACAGTCCGGACGTCACAGACTATGGCTACACCTTC. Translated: CASSYSPDVTDYGYTF.